A single sample is the source of the 19 T cell receptor beta chains below, sequenced in a study of identical twins. Each CDR3 protein is one row after TCRdb ran MiXCR on the 5' RACE reads. The repertoire holds 200,000 to 250,000 distinct CDR3 sequences, less than 8% seen once, with less than 2% in the top ten. These same data were also listed under a study on yellow fever vaccine responses in identical twins.

The material sequenced was memory (CD45RO+) T cells sorted from blood. Receptor source: a woman aged 18-29 years in good health.

The CDR3 spells CASSLPRPSTDTQYF. The CDR3 coding sequence is TGTGCCAGCAGCTTACCGAGACCGAGCACAGATACGCAGTATTTT. This chain uses TRBV5-5 with TRBJ2-3; D gene uncertain. The CDR3 has 15 amino acids. V lost 2 bases and J 0 bases, leaving 10 bases between the germline ends. Germline lookup yields CDR1 SGHKS and CDR2 YYEKEE (reference sequence).

This clonotype was detected ten times or more. The chain carries TRBV4-2 and TRBJ2-5, with 8 positions matching TRBD1. Germline values: CDR1 LGHNA, CDR2 YNFKEQ. After removal of 0 bases from V and 6 bases from J, the junction contained 3 bases not matched to a gene. The CDR3 is 14 residues long. CDR3 sequence (DNA): TGTGCCAGCAGCCAAGAGGGGACAGGACAGACCCAGTACTTC. It codes for CASSQEGTGQTQYF.

Many counts were recorded for this clonotype. J is TRBJ2-5 and V is TRBV5-1; weak D call: TRBD2 (5 bases). This CDR3 is 14 amino acids long. The ends were cut back, 6 bases at V and 3 bases at J, with 15 bases in the middle. Germline V CDR1 and CDR2: SGHRS, YFSETQ. The CDR3 spells CASNPTTPKETQYF. The CDR3, as DNA: TGCGCCAGCAACCCGACTACCCCCAAAGAGACCCAGTACTTC.

This clonotype has ten or more counts. This chain links TRBV20-1 with TRBJ1-1; no clear D gene. The CDR3 runs 11 residues. CDR1 is DFQATT and CDR2 is SNEGSKA in the germline V gene (reference sequence). CDR3 in amino acids: CSVPLNTEAFF. In DNA, the CDR3 is TGCAGCGTACCCCTGAACACTGAAGCTTTCTTT.

This sequence joins TRBV20-1 and TRBJ2-1, with D perhaps given as TRBD1 or TRBD2 (5 bases each). Trimming stripped 0 bases from V and 7 bases from J, with 22 bases between. The CDR3 covers 17 residues. In germline, CDR1 is DFQATT, CDR2 SNEGSKA (reference sequence). The CDR3 sequence: CSARDRRQSGWVNEQFF. The CDR3 region has the DNA TGCAGTGCTAGAGATCGGAGACAGTCGGGATGGGTAAATGAGCAGTTCTTC.

This clonotype was counted between two and nine times. The J gene is TRBJ2-3, the V gene TRBV7-9, with no clear D. The germline V gene encodes CDR1 SEHNR and CDR2 FQNEAQ (reference sequence). V gave up 2 bases and J gave up 0 bases, with 12 bases separating them. CDR3 length: 16 amino acids. The CDR3 spells CASSLLVAVSTDTQYF. CDR3 bases: TGTGCCAGCAGCTTACTGGTAGCAGTTAGCACAGATACGCAGTATTTT.

The genes are TRBV7-3 and TRBJ1-2; tentative D call: TRBD1 (5 bases). The CDR3 contains 14 residues. The V and J ends lost 5 bases and 3 bases respectively, with 13 bases between them. Germline CDR1 and CDR2: SGHTA and FQGTGA. This CDR3 is CASSRTGLDYGYTF. CDR3 coding DNA: TGTGCCAGCAGCCGAACAGGTTTAGACTATGGCTACACCTTC.

This clonotype has only a few counts. This chain links TRBV29-1 with TRBJ2-2; 8 positions match TRBD2. V trimming: 8 bases; J trimming: 7 bases; junction bases outside the gene matches: 6. The CDR3 has 12 residues. Germline CDR1 is SQVTM and CDR2 is ANQGSEA. CDR3 in DNA: TGCAGCCACACCGGGAGGGGCGGGGAGCTGTTTTTT. Amino acid sequence: CSHTGRGGELFF.

This clonotype was found many times. The chain carries TRBV6-2 or TRBV6-3 and TRBJ1-1; 9 nucleotides align to TRBD1. Trimming removed 2 bases from V and 6 bases from J; junction bases left unmatched: 13. The length of the CDR3 is 17 residues. Germline CDR1 MNHEY, CDR2 SVGEGT. CDR3 in DNA: TGTGCCAGCAGTTACGGGGGACAGGGCAGGACGGGAGCTGAAGCTTTCTTT. As protein: CASSYGGQGRTGAEAFF.

This clonotype occurred a few times. V usage is TRBV5-1 and J usage is TRBJ1-3; D not resolved. The V end lost 4 bases, the J end lost 2 bases, and 10 bases lay between the germline ends. Per the germline V gene, CDR1 is SGHRS and CDR2 is YFSETQ. The CDR3 consists of 14 residues. CDR3 residues: CASSPGQAGNTIYF. CDR3 DNA sequence: TGCGCCAGCAGCCCCGGGCAGGCTGGAAACACCATATATTTT. Using reference TRBV5-1 and TRBJ1-3 for the parts outside the CDR3, the full variable domain is KAGVTQTPRYLIKTRGQQVTLSCSPISGHRSVSWYQQTPGQGLQFLFEYFSETQRNKGNFPGRFSGRQFSNSRSEMNVSTLELGDSALYLCASSPGQAGNTIYFGEGSWLTVV.

The gene calls are TRBV27 and TRBJ1-2; the match to TRBD1 covers 7 bases. CDR1 and CDR2 (germline): MNHEY, SMNVEV (reference sequence). The length of the CDR3 is 15 residues. The trim removed 2 bases at V and 5 bases at J, leaving 8 bases unmatched. The CDR3 reads CASSLGGGGRYGYTF. CDR3 in DNA: TGTGCCAGCAGTTTAGGAGGGGGCGGGAGATATGGCTACACCTTC.

This clonotype has more than one count but fewer than ten. J is TRBJ1-4 and V is TRBV6-1; no definite D call. The CDR3 is made up of 14 amino acids. Germline V gene data show CDR1 as MNHNS and CDR2 as SASEGT. Trimming pared 7 bases from V and 0 bases from J, leaving 9 bases between. CDR3 in DNA: TGTGCCAGCACCCTCTATGCAACTAATGAAAAACTGTTTTTT. It yields the protein CASTLYATNEKLFF.

This clonotype has only a few counts. This chain links TRBV12-5 with TRBJ2-7; TRBD2 agrees at 11 bases. With 3 bases clipped from V and 0 bases from J, the junction kept 22 bases outside the gene matches. The germline CDR1 and CDR2 sequences are LGHNT and FRNRAP. This CDR3 has 22 amino acids. CDR3 sequence (DNA): TGTGCTAGTGGTTTCTGGGCAGTTCCCAAACTAGCGGGAGCTCGGAGCTCCTACGAGCAGTACTTC. Residues: CASGFWAVPKLAGARSSYEQYF.

Of note for this clonotype: An end of the junction does not agree with germline; a read error may underlie this. The gene calls are TRBV20-1 and TRBJ1-5; 7 positions agree with TRBD1. The CDR3 contains 13 residues. Germline loops: CDR1 DFQATT, CDR2 SNEGSKA (reference sequence). The CDR3 here is CSARTGYNRPQHF. CDR3 bases: TGCAGTGCTAGGACAGGGTATAATCGGCCCCAGCATTTT.

This clonotype came up many times. The gene calls are TRBV5-1 and TRBJ1-1; 8 nucleotides line up with TRBD1. This CDR3 contains 17 residues. The germline V gene has CDR1 SGHRS and CDR2 YFSETQ. J gave up 0 bases and V 1 base, and 8 bases lay outside the gene matches. CDR3 in amino acids: CASSLTAGTGMNTEAFF. CDR3 nucleotide sequence: TGCGCCAGCAGCTTGACGGCCGGGACAGGAATGAACACTGAAGCTTTCTTT.

This clonotype has ten or more counts. The J gene is TRBJ2-1, the V gene TRBV7-3; maybe TRBD2 (7 bases). The V gene's germline CDR1 is SGHTA and CDR2 FQGTGA. The ends were cut back, 2 bases at V and 1 base at J, with 9 bases in the middle. The CDR3 spans 15 residues. CDR3 DNA sequence: TGTGCCAGCAGCTTAGCGGGGGCTTCCTACAATGAGCAGTTCTTC. It encodes CASSLAGASYNEQFF.

This clonotype was seen a few times. The rearrangement uses TRBV30 and TRBJ2-1, with D possibly matching TRBD1 (7 bases). The V gene lost 0 bases and the J gene lost 6 bases, with 15 bases spanning the gap. Germline-derived CDR1 and CDR2 are GTSNPN and SVGIG (reference sequence). The CDR3 totals 15 residues. Here the CDR3 DNA reads TGTGCCTGGAGTGTCAGCAGGGGGAGGCCCAATGAGCAGTTCTTC. It specifies CAWSVSRGRPNEQFF.

The table lists this clonotype with many counts. The V and J genes are TRBV4-2 and TRBJ2-1, with 11 bases lining up with TRBD2. The CDR3 is 19 residues long. Germline CDR1 is LGHNA and CDR2 is YNFKEQ. Trimming cost V 0 bases and J 10 bases; bases outside gene matches: 17. CDR3 residues: CASSQDQGGGTSGQGEQFF. DNA for the CDR3: TGTGCCAGCAGCCAAGATCAGGGGGGAGGGACTAGCGGCCAGGGGGAGCAGTTCTTC.

CDR3 loop: CASTPGQLREKLFF. DNA of the CDR3: TGTGCCAGCACCCCGGGACAGCTCAGGGAAAAACTGTTTTTT. The genes are TRBV28 and TRBJ1-4, with 7 bases that match TRBD1. This CDR3 comprises 14 residues. The germline V gene has CDR1 MDHEN and CDR2 SYDVKM. After removal of 7 bases from V and 8 bases from J, the junction contained 10 bases not matched to a gene.